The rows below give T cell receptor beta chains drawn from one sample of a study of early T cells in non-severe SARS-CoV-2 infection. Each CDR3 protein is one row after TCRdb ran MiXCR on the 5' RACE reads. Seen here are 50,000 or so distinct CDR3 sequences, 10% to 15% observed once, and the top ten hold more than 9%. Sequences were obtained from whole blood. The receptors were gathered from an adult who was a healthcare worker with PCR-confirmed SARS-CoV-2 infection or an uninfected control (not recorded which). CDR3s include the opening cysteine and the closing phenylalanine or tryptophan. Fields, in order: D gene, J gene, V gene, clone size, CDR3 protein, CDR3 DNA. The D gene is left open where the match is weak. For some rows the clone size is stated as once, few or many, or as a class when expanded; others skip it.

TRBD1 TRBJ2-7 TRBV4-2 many CASSPSGQGLYEQYF TGTGCCAGCAGCCCGAGCGGACAGGGTTTATACGAGCAGTACTTC
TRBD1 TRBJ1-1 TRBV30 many CAWSPGQGRGTEAFF TGTGCCTGGAGCCCGGGACAGGGTAGGGGCACTGAAGCTTTCTTT
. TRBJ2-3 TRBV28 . CASSTPSTDTQYF TGTGCCAGCAGTACCCCTAGCACAGATACGCAGTATTTT
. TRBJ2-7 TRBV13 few CASSVIHYEQYF TGTGCCAGCAGCGTAATCCACTACGAGCAGTACTTC
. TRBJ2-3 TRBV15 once CATSRDLGHGTDTQYF TGTGCCACCAGCAGAGATCTGGGACATGGCACAGATACGCAGTATTTT
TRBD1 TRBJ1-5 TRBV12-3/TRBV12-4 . CASSLGQGAGNQPQHF TGTGCCAGCAGTTTAGGCCAGGGGGCGGGTAATCAGCCCCAGCATTTT
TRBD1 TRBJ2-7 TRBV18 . CASSPPFQGVHEQYF TGTGCCAGCTCACCACCGTTCCAGGGGGTCCACGAGCAGTACTTC
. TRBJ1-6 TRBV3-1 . CASSHRVSPLHF TGTGCCAGCAGCCACAGGGTCTCACCCCTCCACTTT
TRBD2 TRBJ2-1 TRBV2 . CASTLGQVTSGSYNEQFF TGTGCCAGCACCCTGGGACAGGTTACTAGCGGGAGCTACAATGAGCAGTTCTTC
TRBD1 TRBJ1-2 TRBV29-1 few CSVRDRVFGYTF TGCAGCGTTAGGGACAGGGTCTTTGGCTACACCTTC
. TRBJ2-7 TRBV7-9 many CASSSRGLPPEQYF TGTGCCAGCAGCTCGCGGGGACTTCCGCCTGAGCAGTACTTC
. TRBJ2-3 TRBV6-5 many CASSYSSAGVGPDTQYF TGTGCCAGCAGTTACTCGTCGGCAGGGGTGGGACCAGATACGCAGTATTTT
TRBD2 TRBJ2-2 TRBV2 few CASKPLAGNTGELFF TGTGCCAGTAAGCCCCTAGCGGGGAACACCGGGGAGCTGTTTTTT
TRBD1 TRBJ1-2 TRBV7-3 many CASSPQGGRNYGYTF TGTGCCAGCAGCCCCCAGGGGGGGCGGAACTATGGCTACACCTTC
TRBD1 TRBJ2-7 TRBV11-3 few CASSLATGTVGNEQYF TGTGCCAGCAGCTTAGCGACCGGGACAGTGGGGAACGAGCAGTACTTC
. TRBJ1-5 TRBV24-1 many CATSTQGNQPQHF TGTGCCACCAGCACTCAAGGCAATCAGCCCCAGCATTTT
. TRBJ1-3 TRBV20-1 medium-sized CSAPNIYSGNTIYF TGCAGTGCTCCGAACATATACTCTGGAAACACCATATATTTT
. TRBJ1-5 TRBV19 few CASRVEYSNQPQHF TGTGCCAGTAGAGTAGAGTATAGCAATCAGCCCCAGCATTTT
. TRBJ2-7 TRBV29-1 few CSVSDSYEQYF TGCAGCGTCTCCGACAGCTACGAGCAGTACTTC
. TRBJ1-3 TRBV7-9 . CASSTQGPFSGNTIYF TGTGCCAGCAGCACTCAGGGGCCCTTCTCTGGAAACACCATATATTTT
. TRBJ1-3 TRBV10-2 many CASSVGRGPGNTIYF TGCGCCAGCAGTGTCGGCAGGGGCCCTGGAAACACCATATATTTT
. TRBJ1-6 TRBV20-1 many CSAREAGGNSPLHF TGCAGTGCTAGAGAGGCTGGGGGAAATTCACCCCTCCACTTT
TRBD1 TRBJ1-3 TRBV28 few CASTTGGAGNTIYF TGTGCCAGCACCACAGGGGGCGCAGGAAACACCATATATTTT
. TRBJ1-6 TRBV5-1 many CASSHGQNYNSPLHF TGCGCCAGCAGCCACGGACAGAACTATAATTCACCCCTCCACTTT
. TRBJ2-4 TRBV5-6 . CASRTKKAGGNIQYF TGTGCCAGCAGAACAAAGAAGGCAGGCGGTAACATTCAGTACTTC
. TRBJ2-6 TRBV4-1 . CASSQDWQASGANVLTF TGCGCCAGCAGCCAAGATTGGCAGGCCTCTGGGGCCAACGTCCTGACTTTC
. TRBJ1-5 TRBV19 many CASSMGGLQPQHF TGTGCCAGTAGTATGGGGGGGCTTCAGCCCCAGCATTTT
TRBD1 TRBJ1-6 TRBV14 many CASSQYRGVDSPLHF TGTGCCAGCAGCCAATACAGGGGAGTGGACTCACCCCTCCACTTT
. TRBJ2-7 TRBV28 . CASSSLTGNEQYF TGTGCCAGCAGTTCTCTCACAGGGAACGAGCAGTACTTC
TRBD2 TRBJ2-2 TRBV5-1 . CASSSSGSGTGELFF TGCGCCAGCAGTTCTAGCGGGAGCGGCACCGGGGAGCTGTTTTTT
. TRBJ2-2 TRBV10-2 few CASRVAQLNTGELFF TGCGCCAGCCGCGTGGCACAGTTAAACACCGGGGAGCTGTTTTTT
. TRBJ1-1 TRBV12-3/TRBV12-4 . CASSYSTEAFF TGTGCCAGCAGTTACAGCACTGAAGCTTTCTTT
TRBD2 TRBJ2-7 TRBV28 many CASHGRVVAYEQYF TGTGCCAGCCACGGGAGGGTTGTCGCCTACGAGCAGTACTTC
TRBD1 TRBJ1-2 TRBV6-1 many CASSDRTGARSVHYGYTF TGTGCCAGCAGTGACCGGACAGGGGCTCGCTCAGTTCACTATGGCTACACCTTC
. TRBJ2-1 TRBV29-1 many CSVLDGVGSYNEQFF TGCAGCGTTCTCGACGGGGTGGGCTCCTACAATGAGCAGTTCTTC
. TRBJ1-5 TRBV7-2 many CASSSTRYSNQPQHF TGTGCCAGCAGCTCCACCCGTTATAGCAATCAGCCCCAGCATTTT
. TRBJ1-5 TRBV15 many CATSRGTRLSNQPQHF TGTGCCACCAGCAGAGGGACAAGACTTAGCAATCAGCCCCAGCATTTT
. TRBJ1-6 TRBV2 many CASIGGNSGLYNSPLHF TGTGCCAGCATTGGAGGGAACAGCGGATTATATAATTCACCCCTCCACTTT
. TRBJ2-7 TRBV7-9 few CASSLAPGDEQYF TGTGCCAGCAGCTTAGCGCCCGGGGACGAGCAGTACTTC
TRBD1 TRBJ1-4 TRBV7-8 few CASSFSGQGGSEKLFF TGTGCCAGCAGCTTCAGCGGACAGGGTGGTAGTGAAAAACTGTTTTTT
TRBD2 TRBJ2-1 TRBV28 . CASSSWGLAGGGNEQFF TGTGCCAGCAGTTCTTGGGGACTAGCGGGAGGGGGAAATGAGCAGTTCTTC
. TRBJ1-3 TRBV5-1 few CASSLEDGDTIYF TGCGCCAGCAGCTTGGAGGACGGAGACACCATATATTTT
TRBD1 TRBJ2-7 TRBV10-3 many CAISESLDRVKPYEQYF TGTGCCATCAGTGAGTCGTTAGACAGGGTTAAGCCCTACGAGCAGTACTTC
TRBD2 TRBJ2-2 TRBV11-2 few CASSLASGATGELFF TGTGCCAGCAGCTTAGCCAGCGGGGCTACCGGGGAGCTGTTTTTT
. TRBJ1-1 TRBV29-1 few CSVVDTEAFF TGCAGCGTTGTAGACACTGAAGCTTTCTTT
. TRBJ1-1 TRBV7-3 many CASSLNGGMNTEAFF TGTGCCAGCAGCTTAAACGGAGGGATGAACACTGAAGCTTTCTTT
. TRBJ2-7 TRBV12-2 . CASRLEGAPFYEQYF TGTGCAAGTCGCTTAGAAGGGGCGCCCTTCTACGAGCAGTACTTC
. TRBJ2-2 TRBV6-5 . CASSYSITGELFF TGTGCCAGCAGTTACTCTATCACCGGGGAGCTGTTTTTT
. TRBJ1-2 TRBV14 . CASSLGTAVRGYTF TGTGCCAGCAGCCTGGGGACCGCGGTTCGCGGCTACACCTTC
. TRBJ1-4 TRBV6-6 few CASSYRGGEKLFF TGTGCCAGCAGTTACCGGGGTGGTGAAAAACTGTTTTTT
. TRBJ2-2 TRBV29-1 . CSVTGLAGERFF TGCAGCGTTACTGGACTTGCCGGGGAGCGGTTTTTT
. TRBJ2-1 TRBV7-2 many CASSLDLGEQFF TGTGCCAGCAGCTTGGACCTGGGTGAGCAGTTCTTC
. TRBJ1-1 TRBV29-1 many CSVVGQTNTEAFF TGCAGCGTTGTCGGTCAGACGAACACTGAAGCTTTCTTT
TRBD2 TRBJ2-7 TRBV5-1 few CASSSGTSLGHEQYF TGCGCCAGCAGCTCGGGGACTAGCCTAGGCCACGAGCAGTACTTC
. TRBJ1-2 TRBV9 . CASSSEGQEGYGYTF TGTGCCAGCAGCTCTGAGGGCCAAGAAGGCTATGGCTACACCTTC
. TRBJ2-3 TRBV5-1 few CASSLTALASTDTQYF TGCGCCAGCAGCTTGACAGCTTTAGCGTCCACAGATACGCAGTATTTT
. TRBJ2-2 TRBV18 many CASSPSNGELFF TGTGCCAGCTCACCATCTAACGGGGAGCTGTTTTTT